This entry is about one T cell receptor (beta chain). Germline values: CDR1 SGDLS, CDR2 YYNGEE. The CDR3 consists of 15 residues. With 0 bases removed from V and 1 base from J, the gap between germline ends came to 10 bases. MiXCR, run by TCRdb on the 5' RACE reads, gives a single entry per CDR3 protein. This table has 430,000 or so distinct CDR3 sequences, approximately 24% appearing once. This sample was included in a study of identical twins. The same sample was also studied in work on T cells expressing NK-cell markers.

Sequencing was done on a sample of CD4+ T cells sorted from blood. This rearrangement joins TRBV9 to TRBJ1-1; D perhaps matches TRBD1 (5 bases). The TCR was taken from a woman younger than 30 in good health. Written as DNA, the CDR3 is TGTGCCAGCAGCGTAGAACCGGGACGGAACACTGAAGCTTTCTTT. Protein sequence: CASSVEPGRNTEAFF.